This T cell receptor (beta chain) is drawn from a study of T cell responses to AZD1222 COVID-19 vaccine. Measured with immunoSEQ multiplex PCR; TCRdb has only the in-frame clones, and not every one. The repertoire includes tens of thousands of clones, approximately 90% of them detected once, and 3.1% sits in the top ten. Of note for this clone: Antigen: not known.

The V end lost 3 bases, the J end lost 1 base, and 9 bases lay between the germline ends. In germline, CDR1 is SGHVS, CDR2 FQNEAQ. The CDR3 is 14 residues long. Whole-study findings and limits: Receipt of two AZD1222 doses was followed by a rise in Spike-specific TCR breadth and depth. Researchers took repertoire samples only after the peak T cell response had come.

Whether given at about 4 or about 12 weeks, second doses were pooled. The V gene is TRBV7-8, the J gene TRBJ1-1; D unclear. The TCR originated in an adult who received the AZD1222 COVID-19 vaccine. The specimen was peripheral blood, collected 28 days after the second AZD1222 dose. Here the CDR3 reads CASSFGRTNTEAFF. In DNA form, the CDR3 reads TGTGCCAGCAGCTTTGGACGGACGAACACTGAAGCTTTCTTT.